The clone carrying this T cell receptor beta chain has just one count. The sample is drawn from a study of T cells in tuberculosis. Latent tuberculosis screening used tuberculin skin test and IGRA at entry. The germline V gene has CDR1 SGHRS and CDR2 YFSETQ. V was pared by 4 bases and J by 0 bases, with 8 bases of the junction left unmatched. CDR3 length: 16 residues. Generated by immunoSEQ multiplex PCR, the TCRdb table keeps only in-frame clones and is missing some. The data show 20,000 to 25,000 clones, around 95% seen once. The clonotype comes from a donor under 30 with latent tuberculosis or without tuberculosis infection. V and J are TRBV5-1 and TRBJ2-7; 9 nucleotides agree with TRBD1. The specimen sequenced was PBMCs. CDR3 nucleotide sequence: TGCGCCAGCAGCCCTCGGACAGGGGCAAGCTCCTACGAGCAGTACTTC. As protein: CASSPRTGASSYEQYF.